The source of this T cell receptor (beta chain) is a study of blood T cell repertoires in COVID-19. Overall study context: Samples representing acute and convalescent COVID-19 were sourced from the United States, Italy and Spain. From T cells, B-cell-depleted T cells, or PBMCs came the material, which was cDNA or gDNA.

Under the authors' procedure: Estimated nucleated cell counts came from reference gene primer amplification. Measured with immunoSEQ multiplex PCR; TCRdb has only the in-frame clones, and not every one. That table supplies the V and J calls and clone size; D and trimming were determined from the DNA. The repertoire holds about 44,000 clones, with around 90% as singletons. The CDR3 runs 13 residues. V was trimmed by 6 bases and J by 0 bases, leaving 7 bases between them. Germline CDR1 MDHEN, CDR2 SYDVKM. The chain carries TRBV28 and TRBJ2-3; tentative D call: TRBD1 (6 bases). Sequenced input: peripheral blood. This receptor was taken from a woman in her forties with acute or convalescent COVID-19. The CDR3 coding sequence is TGTGCCAGCAGGGACAGTAGCACAGATACGCAGTATTTT. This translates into CASRDSSTDTQYF.